This section outlines one T cell receptor (beta chain) sequence together with its context. What it binds is unknown. The study drew the donors from its approximately 110-subject validation cohort, separate from the roughly 710-subject first cohort. The table came from immunoSEQ multiplex PCR; TCRdb's copy has only in-frame clones and leaves some out. The data contain 280,000 or so clones, around 89% of them singletons. CDR3 length: 17 amino acids. Germline CDR1 and CDR2: MGHRA and YSYEKL. Deletions cut 1 base from V and 7 bases from J, with 20 bases between. This entry comes from a study of cytomegalovirus exposure and HLA in healthy donors. Overall study results and limits: A few chains tied to CMV proved CMV antigen-specific in vitro. Subsequent analysis revealed that first-cohort TCR clusters tended to co-occur in the roughly 120 validation repertoires.

The V gene is TRBV4-1, the J gene TRBJ2-1; tentative D call: TRBD1 (6 bases). Sequencing was carried out using PBMCs. The TCR was taken from a young woman in good health and CMV-seronegative. CDR3 DNA sequence: TGCGCCAGCAGCCAAGGACGGCAGGGGCCCGGAGTGAATGAGCAGTTCTTC. Translation gives CASSQGRQGPGVNEQFF.